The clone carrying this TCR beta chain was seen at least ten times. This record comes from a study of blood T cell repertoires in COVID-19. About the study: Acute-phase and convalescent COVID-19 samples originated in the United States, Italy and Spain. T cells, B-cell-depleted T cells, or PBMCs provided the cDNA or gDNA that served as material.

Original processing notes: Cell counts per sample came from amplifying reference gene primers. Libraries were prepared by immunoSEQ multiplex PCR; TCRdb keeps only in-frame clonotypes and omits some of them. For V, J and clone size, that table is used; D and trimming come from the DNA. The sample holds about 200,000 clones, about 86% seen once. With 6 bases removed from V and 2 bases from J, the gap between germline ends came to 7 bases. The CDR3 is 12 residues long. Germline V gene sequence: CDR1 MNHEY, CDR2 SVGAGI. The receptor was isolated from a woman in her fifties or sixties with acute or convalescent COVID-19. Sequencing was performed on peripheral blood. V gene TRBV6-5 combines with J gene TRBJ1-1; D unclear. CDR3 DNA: TGTGCCAGCAGGGGCGCTAACACTGAAGCTTTCTTT. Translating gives CASRGANTEAFF.